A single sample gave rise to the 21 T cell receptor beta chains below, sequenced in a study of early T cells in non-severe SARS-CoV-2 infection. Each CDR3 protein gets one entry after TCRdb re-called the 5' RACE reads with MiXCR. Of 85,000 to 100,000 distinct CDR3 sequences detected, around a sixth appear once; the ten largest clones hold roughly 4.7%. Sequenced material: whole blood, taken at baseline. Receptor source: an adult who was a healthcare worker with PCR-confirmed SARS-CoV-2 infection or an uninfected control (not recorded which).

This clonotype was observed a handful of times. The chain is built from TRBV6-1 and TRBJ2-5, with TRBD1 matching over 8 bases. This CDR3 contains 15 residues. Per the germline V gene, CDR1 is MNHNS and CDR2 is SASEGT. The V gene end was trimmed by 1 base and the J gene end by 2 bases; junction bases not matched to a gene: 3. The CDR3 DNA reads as TGTGCCAGCAGTGAAGGGCAGGGGGCTCAAGAGACCCAGTACTTC. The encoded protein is CASSEGQGAQETQYF.

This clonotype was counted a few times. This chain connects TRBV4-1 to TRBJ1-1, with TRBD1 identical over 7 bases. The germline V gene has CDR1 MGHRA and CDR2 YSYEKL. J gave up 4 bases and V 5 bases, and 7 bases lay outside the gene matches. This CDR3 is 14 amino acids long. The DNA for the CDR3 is TGCGCCAGCAGCGAAACAGGGGTCGGCACTGAAGCTTTCTTT. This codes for CASSETGVGTEAFF.

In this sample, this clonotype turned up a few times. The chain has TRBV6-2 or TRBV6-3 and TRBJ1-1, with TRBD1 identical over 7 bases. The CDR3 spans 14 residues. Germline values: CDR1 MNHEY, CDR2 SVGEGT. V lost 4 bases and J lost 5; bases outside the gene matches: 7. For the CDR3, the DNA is TGTGCCAGCAGTTCACAGGGGTCGAAAACTGAAGCTTTCTTT. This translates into CASSSQGSKTEAFF.

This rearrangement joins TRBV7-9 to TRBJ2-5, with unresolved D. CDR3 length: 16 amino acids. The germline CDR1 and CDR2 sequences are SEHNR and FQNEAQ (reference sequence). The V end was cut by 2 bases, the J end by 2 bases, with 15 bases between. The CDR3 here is CASSLWPMADQETQYF. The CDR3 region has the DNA TGTGCCAGCAGCTTATGGCCGATGGCGGATCAAGAGACCCAGTACTTC.

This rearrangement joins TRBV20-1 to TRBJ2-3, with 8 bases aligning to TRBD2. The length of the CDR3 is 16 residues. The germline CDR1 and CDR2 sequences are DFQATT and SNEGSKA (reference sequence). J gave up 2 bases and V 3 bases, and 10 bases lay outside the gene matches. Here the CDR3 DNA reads TGCAGTGCTAGTAGGGCAAGCGGGGGACCCACAGATACGCAGTATTTT. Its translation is CSASRASGGPTDTQYF.

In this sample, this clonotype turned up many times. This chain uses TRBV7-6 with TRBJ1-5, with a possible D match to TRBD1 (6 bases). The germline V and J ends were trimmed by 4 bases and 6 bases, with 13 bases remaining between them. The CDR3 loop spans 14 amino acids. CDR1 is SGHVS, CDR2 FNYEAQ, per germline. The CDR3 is CASSSSLRGQPQHF. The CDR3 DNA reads TGTGCCAGCAGCTCCTCACTCAGGGGTCAGCCCCAGCATTTT.

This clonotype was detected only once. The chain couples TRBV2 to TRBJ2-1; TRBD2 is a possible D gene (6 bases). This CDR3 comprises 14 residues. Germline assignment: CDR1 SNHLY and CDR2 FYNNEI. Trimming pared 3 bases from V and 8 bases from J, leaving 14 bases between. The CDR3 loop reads CASSEGLGSDEQFF. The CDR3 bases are TGTGCCAGCAGTGAGGGACTGGGGTCAGATGAGCAGTTCTTC.

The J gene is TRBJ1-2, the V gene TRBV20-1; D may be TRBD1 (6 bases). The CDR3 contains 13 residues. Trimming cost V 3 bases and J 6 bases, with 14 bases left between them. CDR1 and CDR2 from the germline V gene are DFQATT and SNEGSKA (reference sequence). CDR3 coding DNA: TGCAGTGCTAGTAGCAGGGGCGAAAATGGCTACACCTTC. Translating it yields CSASSRGENGYTF.

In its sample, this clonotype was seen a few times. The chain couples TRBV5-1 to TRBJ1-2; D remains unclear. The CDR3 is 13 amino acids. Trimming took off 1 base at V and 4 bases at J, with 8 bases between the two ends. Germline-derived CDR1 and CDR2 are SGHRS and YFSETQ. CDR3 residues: CASSLSDTYGYTF. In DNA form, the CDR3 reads TGCGCCAGCAGCTTGTCCGACACCTATGGCTACACCTTC.

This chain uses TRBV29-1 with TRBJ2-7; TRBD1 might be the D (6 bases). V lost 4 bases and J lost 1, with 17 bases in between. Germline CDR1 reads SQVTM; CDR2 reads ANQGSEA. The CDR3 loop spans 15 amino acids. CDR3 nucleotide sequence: TGCAGCGTTGGGCCTCGACAGGTTCTATCCTACGAGCAGTACTTC. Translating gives CSVGPRQVLSYEQYF.

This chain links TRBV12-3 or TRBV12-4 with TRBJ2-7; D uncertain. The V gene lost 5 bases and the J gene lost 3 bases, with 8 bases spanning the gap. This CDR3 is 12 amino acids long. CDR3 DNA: TGTGCCAGCAGTAACTCCTACTACGAGCAGTACTTC. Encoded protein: CASSNSYYEQYF.

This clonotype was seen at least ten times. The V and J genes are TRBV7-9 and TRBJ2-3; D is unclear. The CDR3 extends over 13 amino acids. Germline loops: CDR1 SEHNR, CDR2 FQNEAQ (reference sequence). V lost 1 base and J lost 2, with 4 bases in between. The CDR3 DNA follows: TGTGCCAGCAGCTTAGGAACCACAGATACGCAGTATTTT. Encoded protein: CASSLGTTDTQYF.

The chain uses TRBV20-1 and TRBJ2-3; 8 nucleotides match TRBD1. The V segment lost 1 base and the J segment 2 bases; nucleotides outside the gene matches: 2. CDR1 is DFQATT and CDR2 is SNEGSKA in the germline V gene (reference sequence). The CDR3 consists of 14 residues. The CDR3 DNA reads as TGCAGTGCTAGAGTCAGGGGGCTCACAGATACGCAGTATTTT. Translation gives CSARVRGLTDTQYF.

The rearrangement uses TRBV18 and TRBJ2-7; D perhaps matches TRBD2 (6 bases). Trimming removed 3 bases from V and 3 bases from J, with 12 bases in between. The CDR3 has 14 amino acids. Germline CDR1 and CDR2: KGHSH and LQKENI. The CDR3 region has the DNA TGTGCCAGCTCACCGGAGGGATTAATCTACGAGCAGTACTTC. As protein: CASSPEGLIYEQYF. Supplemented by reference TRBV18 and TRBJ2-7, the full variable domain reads NAGVMQNPRHLVRRRGQEARLRCSPMKGHSHVYWYRQLPEEGLKFMVYLQKENIIDESGMPKERFSAEFPKEGPSILRIQQVVRGDSAAYFCASSPEGLIYEQYFGPGTRLTVT.

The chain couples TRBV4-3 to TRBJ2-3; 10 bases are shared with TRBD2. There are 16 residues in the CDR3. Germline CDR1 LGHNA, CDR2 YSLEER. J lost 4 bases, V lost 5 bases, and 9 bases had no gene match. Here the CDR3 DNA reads TGCGCCAGCAGCTACCTAGCGGGAGAGAGGGCAGATACGCAGTATTTT. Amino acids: CASSYLAGERADTQYF.

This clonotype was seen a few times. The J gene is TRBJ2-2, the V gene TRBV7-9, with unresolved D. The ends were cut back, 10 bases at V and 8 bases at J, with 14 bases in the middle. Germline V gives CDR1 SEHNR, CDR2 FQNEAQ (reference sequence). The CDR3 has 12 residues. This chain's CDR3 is CAKPGRLGELFF. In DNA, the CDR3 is TGTGCCAAGCCAGGCCGACTTGGGGAGCTGTTTTTT.

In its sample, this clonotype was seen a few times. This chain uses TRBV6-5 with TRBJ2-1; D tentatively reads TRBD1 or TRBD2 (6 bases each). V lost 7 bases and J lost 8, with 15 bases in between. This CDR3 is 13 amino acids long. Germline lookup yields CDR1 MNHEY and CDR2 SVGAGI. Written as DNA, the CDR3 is TGTGCCAGCACCCCTTGGGGGGCAGATGAGCAGTTCTTC. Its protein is CASTPWGADEQFF.

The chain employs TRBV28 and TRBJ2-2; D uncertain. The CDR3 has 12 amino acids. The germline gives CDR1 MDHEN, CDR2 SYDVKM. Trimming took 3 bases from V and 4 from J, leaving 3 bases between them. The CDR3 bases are TGTGCCAGCAGTTTGCCCACCGGGGAGCTGTTTTTT. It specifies CASSLPTGELFF.

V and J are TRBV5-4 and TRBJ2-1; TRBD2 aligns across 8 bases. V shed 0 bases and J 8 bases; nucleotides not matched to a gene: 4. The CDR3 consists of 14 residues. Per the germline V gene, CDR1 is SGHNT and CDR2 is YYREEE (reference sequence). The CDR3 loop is CASSLGTSRDEQFF. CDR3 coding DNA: TGTGCCAGCAGCTTGGGGACTAGCAGGGATGAGCAGTTCTTC.

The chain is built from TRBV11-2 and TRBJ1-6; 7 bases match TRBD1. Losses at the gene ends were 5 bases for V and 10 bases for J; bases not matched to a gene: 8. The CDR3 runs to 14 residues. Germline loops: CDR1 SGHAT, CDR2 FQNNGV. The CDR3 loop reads CASSITGVESPLHF. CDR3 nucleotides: TGTGCCAGCAGCATCACAGGGGTCGAGTCACCCCTCCACTTT.

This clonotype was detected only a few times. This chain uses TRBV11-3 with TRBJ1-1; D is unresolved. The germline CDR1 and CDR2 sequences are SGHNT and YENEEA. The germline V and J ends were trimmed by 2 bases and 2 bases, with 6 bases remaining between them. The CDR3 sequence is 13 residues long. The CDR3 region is CASSLRQNTEAFF. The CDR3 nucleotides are TGTGCCAGCAGCTTAAGGCAAAACACTGAAGCTTTCTTT.